This T cell receptor beta chain originates from a study of CD4 T cells in relation to SARS-CoV-2 and coronaviruses. The unexposed donors gave CD4+ T cells in about 2010-2019, prior to COVID-19. The cells were cultured for around ten days before CD4+ T cells were isolated. Testing used SARS-CoV-2 S/N and four cold-coronavirus spikes on unexposed-donor CD4+ T cells, cells permitting. Note on this clone: As yet, its antigen is unknown.

The data were produced by immunoSEQ multiplex PCR, yet TCRdb's version contains in-frame clones alone and is incomplete. The repertoire holds some 19,000 clones, more than 60% seen once, with 23% in the top ten. This sequence originates from a human donor in good health. The sequenced material came from CD4+ T cells from PBMCs, cultured in vitro.

CDR3 residues: CASSFSGGTGAREQYF. DNA of the CDR3: TGTGCCAGCAGCTTCTCCGGAGGGACTGGGGCCCGCGAGCAGTACTTC. V usage is TRBV7-2 and J usage is TRBJ2-7, with a tentative D call TRBD2 (6 bases). CDR3 length equals 16 residues. CDR1 and CDR2 (germline): SGHTA, FQGNSA. Deletions cut 3 bases from V and 6 bases from J, with 21 bases between. The full variable domain, completed using reference TRBV7-2 and TRBJ2-7, is GAGVSQSPSNKVTEKGKDVELRCDPISGHTALYWYRQSLGQGLEFLIYFQGNSAPDKSGLPSDRFSAERTGGSVSTLTIQRTQQEDSAVYLCASSFSGGTGAREQYFGPGTRLTVT.